The 15 T cell receptor beta chains below come from one sample, sequenced in a study of blood T cell repertoires in COVID-19 (TCRdb year 2020). The library relied on the immunoSEQ multiplex PCR assay. TCRdb holds this immuneACCESS table with in-frame rearrangements only. Some clones are missing; in checked studies, unresolved V genes explain under half, and the rest has no known cause. The sample contains some 400,000 clones, around 86% of them found a single time. The ten largest clones take up 2.5% to 3.5% of the sample. Sequencing used peripheral blood. The receptors come from a human donor in a cohort sampled during active COVID-19.

This sequence joins TRBV30 and TRBJ2-5; weak D call: TRBD2 (6 bases). There are 12 residues in the CDR3. Trimming took 4 bases from V and 4 from J, leaving 10 bases between them. CDR1 is GTSNPN and CDR2 is SVGIG in the germline V gene (reference sequence). CDR3 sequence: CAWTWGGETQYF. The CDR3 DNA sequence: TGTGCCTGGACCTGGGGAGGAGAGACCCAGTACTTC. Looking up the rest from reference TRBV30 and TRBJ2-5 gives the full variable domain: SQTIHQWPATLVQPVGSPLSLECTVEGTSNPNLYWYRQAAGRGLQLLFYSVGIGQISSEVPQNLSASRPQDRQFILSSKKLLLSDSGFYLCAWTWGGETQYFGPGTRLLVL.

The chain carries TRBV5-6 and TRBJ1-1; D ambiguous. V was shortened by 5 bases and J by 0 bases, with 5 bases between the two germline ends. The length of the CDR3 is 12 residues. Germline V gene lookup returns CDR1 SGHDT and CDR2 YYEEEE. CDR3 DNA: TGTGCCAGCAGTCAGATGAACACTGAAGCTTTCTTT. It codes for CASSQMNTEAFF. Full variable domain (rest looked up from reference TRBV5-6 and TRBJ1-1): DAGVTQSPTHLIKTRGQQVTLRCSPKSGHDTVSWYQQALGQGPQFIFQYYEEEERQRGNFPDRFSGHQFPNYSSELNVNALLLGDSALYLCASSQMNTEAFFGQGTRLTVV.

This chain uses TRBV5-1 with TRBJ2-5, with D possibly being TRBD2 (5 bases). Germline CDR1 and CDR2: SGHRS and YFSETQ. V was trimmed by 2 bases and J by 2 bases, leaving 7 bases between them. CDR3 length equals 13 residues. CDR3 residues: CASSFTSQETQYF. The CDR3 nucleotides are TGCGCCAGCAGCTTTACTAGTCAAGAGACCCAGTACTTC. The full variable domain, its missing parts supplied by reference TRBV5-1 and TRBJ2-5, is KAGVTQTPRYLIKTRGQQVTLSCSPISGHRSVSWYQQTPGQGLQFLFEYFSETQRNKGNFPGRFSGRQFSNSRSEMNVSTLELGDSALYLCASSFTSQETQYFGPGTRLLVL.

This clone was recorded once. The chain couples TRBV11-2 to TRBJ2-5, with D maybe TRBD2 (6 bases). Germline assignment: CDR1 SGHAT and CDR2 FQNNGV. CDR3 length: 16 amino acids. Trimming took 5 bases from V and 7 from J, leaving 23 bases between them. In DNA form, the CDR3 reads TGTGCCAGCAGCCGTGCTCCGGGACTGGACTCCGGGACCCAGTACTTC. Amino acid sequence: CASSRAPGLDSGTQYF.

This clone was counted a single time. The chain is built from TRBV6-5 and TRBJ1-1; possibly TRBD1 for D (5 bases). CDR1 is MNHEY, CDR2 SVGAGI, per germline. The CDR3 length is 12 residues. Between the trimmed V and J ends, which lost 10 bases and 4 bases, there was a span of 13 bases. In DNA form, the CDR3 reads TGTGCCACCCGGCGGGGCGGCACTGAAGCTTTCTTT. Translated, it gives CATRRGGTEAFF.

The rearrangement uses TRBV15 and TRBJ2-3, with D maybe TRBD2 (5 bases). Germline CDR1 reads LNHNV; CDR2 reads YYDKDF (reference sequence). Between the trimmed V and J ends, which lost 0 bases and 0 bases, there was a span of 10 bases. The CDR3 is 16 amino acids. The CDR3 spells CATSRDLSGSTDTQYF. The CDR3 nucleotides read TGTGCCACCAGCAGAGATCTGAGCGGAAGCACAGATACGCAGTATTTT.

V usage is TRBV19 and J usage is TRBJ1-2; TRBD1 is a possible D gene (5 bases). V was pared by 6 bases and J by 0 bases, with 17 bases between. The CDR3 extends over 16 amino acids. The germline gives CDR1 LNHDA, CDR2 SQIVND (reference sequence). The CDR3 loop is CASSRQGQFANYGYTF. DNA of the CDR3: TGTGCCAGTAGCCGGCAGGGCCAATTCGCTAACTATGGCTACACCTTC.

The V gene is TRBV7-9, the J gene TRBJ2-1; 7 nucleotides align to TRBD2. CDR3 size: 14 residues. The V segment lost 5 bases and the J segment 7 bases; nucleotides outside the gene matches: 8. In germline, CDR1 is SEHNR, CDR2 FQNEAQ (reference sequence). The DNA of the CDR3 is TGTGCCAGCAGCACCAGCGGGATTTATAATGAGCAGTTCTTC. Translated, it gives CASSTSGIYNEQFF.

The table lists this clone with a count of one. The chain joins TRBV29-1 to TRBJ2-5, with a possible D match to TRBD2 (7 bases). Germline V gene lookup returns CDR1 SQVTM and CDR2 ANQGSEA. Trimming took off 8 bases at V and 4 bases at J, with 11 bases between the two ends. The CDR3 contains 11 residues. The CDR3 sequence: CSPGGPETQYF. The CDR3 nucleotides read TGCAGCCCGGGGGGCCCAGAGACCCAGTACTTC. Complete variable domain (other parts from reference TRBV29-1 and TRBJ2-5): SAVISQKPSRDICQRGTSLTIQCQVDSQVTMMFWYRQQPGQSLTLIATANQGSEATYESGFVIDKFPISRPNLTFSTLTVSNMSPEDSSIYLCSPGGPETQYFGPGTRLLVL.

This chain links TRBV14 with TRBJ1-2; D is unresolved. V lost 4 bases and J 5 bases, leaving 20 bases between the germline ends. Germline CDR1 and CDR2: SGHDN and FVKESK. The CDR3 runs 16 residues. CDR3 in amino acids: CASSPGRLRVSYGYTF. DNA for the CDR3: TGTGCCAGCAGCCCTGGTCGGCTGCGGGTGTCGTATGGCTACACCTTC.

This chain uses TRBV9 with TRBJ1-1; tentative D call: TRBD1 (5 bases). V lost 0 bases and J lost 6, with 9 bases in between. CDR1 and CDR2 (germline): SGDLS, YYNGEE. The CDR3 loop spans 13 amino acids. The CDR3 bases are TGTGCCAGCAGCGTAGCGGTCAGGGCTGAAGCTTTCTTT. Its translation: CASSVAVRAEAFF.

To note about this clone: Germline is not matched at one junction end, which may reflect a read error. The chain combines TRBV7-7 with TRBJ2-5; 9 bases align to TRBD2. The CDR3 is made up of 16 amino acids. Germline assignment: CDR1 SSHAT and CDR2 FNYEAQ (reference sequence). Here the CDR3 reads CASSDLRRGGQETQYF. In DNA form, the CDR3 reads TGTGCTAGCAGCGACTTGAGGCGGGGGGGACAAGAGACCCAGTACTTC.

V gene TRBV2 combines with J gene TRBJ2-2; tentatively, D is TRBD1 (7 bases). Germline loops: CDR1 SNHLY, CDR2 FYNNEI. The CDR3 extends over 19 amino acids. V lost 6 bases, J lost 5 bases, and 28 bases lay in between. The CDR3 coding sequence is TGTGCCAGCAGCAAGAAAGGAGGGGGCGCAGGAAGATTAACCGGGGAGCTGTTTTTT. This sequence encodes CASSKKGGGAGRLTGELFF.

This chain connects TRBV6-5 to TRBJ1-1, with TRBD1 identical over 7 bases. Losses at the gene ends were 7 bases for V and 7 bases for J; bases not matched to a gene: 3. CDR1 is MNHEY and CDR2 is SVGAGI in the germline V gene. This CDR3 is built from 11 residues. CDR3 sequence (DNA): TGTGCCAGCACGCAGGGGGTTGAAGCTTTCTTT. The encoded protein is CASTQGVEAFF.

The sample holds one count of this clone. This rearrangement joins TRBV7-8 to TRBJ1-1; D ambiguous. Germline V gene sequence: CDR1 SGHVS, CDR2 FQNEAQ. CDR3 length equals 14 residues. Trimming left V 1 base short and J 1 base short, with 7 bases between. The DNA of the CDR3 is TGTGCCAGCAGCTTAGGGTCCGGGAACACTGAAGCTTTCTTT. Its protein is CASSLGSGNTEAFF.